These 31 T cell receptor beta chains were sequenced from one sample in a study of T cell clonality in common variable immunodeficiency. Sequenced by immunoSEQ multiplex PCR; TCRdb stores in-frame clones only, minus some. This repertoire lists about 50,000 clones without singletons; more than 2% sits in the top ten. The specimen sequenced was peripheral blood mononuclear cells. The receptors here all came from a person aged 18 to 70 in good health.

This clone has just a few counts. The sequenced part of the CDR3 DNA is TGCGCCAGCAGCCCACAGGGGACTAGCGAACAGCCC. Translation gives CASSPQGTSEQP. The entire CDR3 sequence reads CASSPQGTSEQPQHF. The chain uses TRBV5-1 and TRBJ1-5; 7 bases align to TRBD1. The read ends 3 residues early relative to the CDR3; the germline J gene fills the gap. The ends lost 4 bases at V and 7 bases at J; junction bases unmatched: 11. Germline CDR1 SGHRS, CDR2 YFSETQ. CDR3 size: 15 residues.

This clone was recorded at least ten times. Sequencing ends 3 residues short of the CDR3 end; the germline J gene provides the rest. This chain joins TRBV7-9 and TRBJ1-5; 8 nucleotides align to TRBD1. Trimming at V came to 5 bases and at J to 7 bases, leaving 7 bases not matched to a gene. Per the germline V gene, CDR1 is SEHNR and CDR2 is FQNEAQ (reference sequence). The CDR3 is 14 amino acids. The CDR3 sequence: CASSPGGAWQPQHF. Partial CDR3 DNA: TGTGCCAGCAGCCCAGGGGGCGCGTGGCAGCCC.

The sample holds many counts of this clone. Sequencing ends 3 residues short of the CDR3 end; the germline J gene provides the rest. V and J are TRBV19 and TRBJ2-5; 10 bases fit TRBD2. V was pared by 6 bases and J by 5 bases, with 21 bases of the junction left unmatched. CDR3 length: 19 residues. Looked up from germline, CDR1 is LNHDA and CDR2 is SQIVND (reference sequence). The covered CDR3 bases are TGTGCCAGTAGCCCTAAGGGGAGTAGCGGGGGGAATCTCGTCGAGACC. Its translation: CASSPKGSSGGNLVET. Given in full, the CDR3 is CASSPKGSSGGNLVETQYF.

The table lists this clone with many counts. From the germline J gene comes the end of the CDR3, since the read stops 3 residues before it. This chain links TRBV5-1 with TRBJ2-5; TRBD1 aligns across 10 bases. The CDR3 consists of 15 residues. Germline values: CDR1 SGHRS, CDR2 YFSETQ. Germline trimming cut 4 bases from V and 2 bases from J; bases unmatched to any gene: 5. The sequenced part of the CDR3 DNA is TGCGCCAGCAGCGGGGGACAGGGGTGGCAAGAGACC. This gives the protein CASSGGQGWQET. The full CDR3 protein reads CASSGGQGWQETQYF.

This clone was detected ten times or more. The sequenced fragment ends 3 residues before the CDR3 boundary, so the rest is inferred from the germline J gene. The chain recombines TRBV5-1 with TRBJ1-2; TRBD1 aligns across 9 bases. This CDR3 is built from 15 residues. From germline, CDR1 is SGHRS and CDR2 YFSETQ. V trimming: 0 bases; J trimming: 4 bases; junction bases outside the gene matches: 4. The CDR3 sequence is CASSLGQGEAYGYTF. The covered CDR3 bases are TGCGCCAGCAGCTTGGGACAGGGGGAGGCCTATGGC. The full variable domain, in which reference TRBV5-1 and TRBJ1-2 provide the parts outside the CDR3, is KAGVTQTPRYLIKTRGQQVTLSCSPISGHRSVSWYQQTPGQGLQFLFEYFSETQRNKGNFPGRFSGRQFSNSRSEMNVSTLELGDSALYLCASSLGQGEAYGYTFGSGTRLTVV.

In its sample, this clone was seen many times. The read gets to within 3 residues of the CDR3 end, and the germline J gene fills in the rest. This rearrangement joins TRBV5-6 to TRBJ2-3; the match to TRBD2 covers 7 bases. Trimming took 5 bases from V and 3 from J; bases not matched to a gene: 3. Germline V gene lookup returns CDR1 SGHDT and CDR2 YYEEEE. The CDR3 is 13 amino acids. CDR3 amino acids: CASSWGGTDTQYF. The sequenced part of the CDR3 DNA is TGTGCCAGCAGTTGGGGGGGGACAGATACG.

This clone showed up many times. The read comes to an end 3 residues before the CDR3 does, leaving the germline J gene to fill in the end. This chain uses TRBV6-2 or TRBV6-3 with TRBJ1-3; D is possibly TRBD1 (5 bases). Per germline, CDR1 MNHEY and CDR2 SVGEGT. The ends were cut back, 4 bases at V and 0 bases at J, with 10 bases in the middle. The CDR3 covers 15 residues. The CDR3 sequence: CASSWDFLSGNTIYF. Partial CDR3 DNA: TGTGCCAGCAGTTGGGACTTTCTCTCTGGAAACACC.

A remark on this clone: The CDR3 end falls 3 residues outside the read, so it is completed with the germline J gene. The V and J genes are TRBV19 and TRBJ1-4; TRBD1 might be the D (5 bases). The germline gives CDR1 LNHDA, CDR2 SQIVND (reference sequence). The CDR3 runs to 14 residues. This CDR3 reads CASSSRVGANVLFF. The CDR3 DNA, read in part, is TGTGCCAGTAGTAGCAGGGTTGGGGCCAACGTA.

Points on this clone: The read ends 3 residues before the CDR3 terminus; that terminus is restored from the germline J gene. Other nucleotide sequences from this sample produce the same CDR3. This sequence joins TRBV20-1 and TRBJ2-7, with a weak D call TRBD2 (6 bases). Germline loops: CDR1 DFQATT, CDR2 SNEGSKA (reference sequence). The CDR3 contains 14 residues. The CDR3 loop reads CSAGRLERTAEQYF. The CDR3 DNA, read in part, is TGCAGCGCTGGGAGACTAGAAAGGACGGCCGAG.

This clone occurred many times. Read sequence stops 3 residues before the CDR3 end, and the germline J gene provides the missing end. The chain is built from TRBV18 and TRBJ1-5; perhaps TRBD1 as D (5 bases). CDR3 size: 15 residues. The ends were cut back, 6 bases at V and 0 bases at J, with 12 bases in the middle. Germline V CDR1 and CDR2: KGHSH, LQKENI. The CDR3 bases that were read are TGTGCCAGCTCCTTGAGACAGTATAGCAATCAGCCC. Translating it yields CASSLRQYSNQP. The CDR3 as a whole reads CASSLRQYSNQPQHF. The full variable domain, completed using reference TRBV18 and TRBJ1-5, is NAGVMQNPRHLVRRRGQEARLRCSPMKGHSHVYWYRQLPEEGLKFMVYLQKENIIDESGMPKERFSAEFPKEGPSILRIQQVVRGDSAAYFCASSLRQYSNQPQHFGDGTRLSIL.

This clone was seen ten or more times. The read finishes 3 residues shy of the CDR3 end, and the germline J gene is used to complete it. The chain combines TRBV18 with TRBJ2-5, with TRBD2 identical over 8 bases. Germline trimming cut 2 bases from V and 4 bases from J; bases unmatched to any gene: 9. The CDR3 spans 16 residues. Germline V CDR1 and CDR2: KGHSH, LQKENI. Here the CDR3 reads CASSPSSGRGAETQYF. The DNA read from the CDR3 is TGTGCCAGCTCACCATCCAGCGGGAGAGGAGCAGAGACC. The variable domain in full, completed from reference TRBV18 and TRBJ2-5, reads NAGVMQNPRHLVRRRGQEARLRCSPMKGHSHVYWYRQLPEEGLKFMVYLQKENIIDESGMPKERFSAEFPKEGPSILRIQQVVRGDSAAYFCASSPSSGRGAETQYFGPGTRLLVL.

As concerns this clone: The read stops 3 residues short of the end of the CDR3; the missing end is completed from the germline J gene. The V gene is TRBV2, the J gene TRBJ1-6, with 7 bases that match TRBD1. The trim removed 6 bases at V and 7 bases at J, leaving 6 bases unmatched. The CDR3 covers 14 residues. The V gene's germline CDR1 is SNHLY and CDR2 FYNNEI. The part of the CDR3 DNA that was read is TGTGCCAGCAGGGCGGGACAGCGGAATTCACCC. This encodes CASRAGQRNSP. In full, the CDR3 reads CASRAGQRNSPLHF.

As regards this clone: The junction and the germline gene differ at one end; a read error may be behind it. The read falls 3 residues short of the CDR3 end, and the missing part is taken from the germline J gene. The chain employs TRBV20-1 and TRBJ2-3, with TRBD2 identical over 14 bases. This CDR3 is 16 amino acids long. Looked up from germline, CDR1 is DFQATT and CDR2 is SNEGSKA (reference sequence). The CDR3 is CSARGTSGSDVDTQYF. Partial CDR3 DNA: TGCAGTGCCAGAGGGACTAGCGGGAGTGACGTAGATACG.

The CDR3 region is CASSSGQGITDTQYF. Partial CDR3 DNA: TGCGCCAGCAGCTCGGGACAGGGGATTACAGATACG. This chain uses TRBV5-1 with TRBJ2-3; TRBD1 agrees at 10 bases. The read stops 3 residues short of the end of the CDR3; the missing end is completed from the germline J gene. V shed 3 bases and J 3 bases; nucleotides not matched to a gene: 4. The CDR3 contains 15 residues. From germline, CDR1 is SGHRS and CDR2 YFSETQ.

In its sample, this clone was seen many times. The CDR3 end is not reached by the read, which stops 3 residues before it; the germline J gene fills it in. This chain connects TRBV20-1 to TRBJ2-2; 13 nucleotides match TRBD2. This CDR3 spans 15 amino acids. Germline trimming cut 5 bases from V and 5 bases from J; bases unmatched to any gene: 5. The germline V gene encodes CDR1 DFQATT and CDR2 SNEGSKA (reference sequence). CDR3 sequence: CSAPRTSGRTGELFF. The CDR3 bases that were read are TGCAGTGCTCCTCGGACTAGCGGGAGAACCGGGGAG.

This clone was seen at least ten times. The DNA ends 3 residues before the CDR3 does, and the rest of the CDR3 is filled in from the germline J gene. V usage is TRBV15 and J usage is TRBJ2-7; TRBD1 is a possible D gene (6 bases). The CDR3 is made up of 16 amino acids. Deletions cut 3 bases from V and 0 bases from J, with 15 bases between. Germline V gene sequence: CDR1 LNHNV, CDR2 YYDKDF (reference sequence). CDR3 sequence reads: CATSRTGTPSSYEQYF. CDR3 DNA (partial): TGTGCCACCAGCAGGACCGGGACACCAAGCTCCTACGAG.

This clone occurred many times. The CDR3 extends 3 residues past the end of the read, so its final part is completed from the germline J gene. The V gene is TRBV4-1, the J gene TRBJ1-5, with D perhaps matching TRBD1 (6 bases). Trimming removed 3 bases from V and 6 bases from J, with 12 bases in between. Germline lookup yields CDR1 MGHRA and CDR2 YSYEKL. The CDR3 is made up of 14 amino acids. Partial CDR3 DNA: TGCGCCAGCAGCCAGACAGGTGGGAGTCAGCCC. Translated, it gives CASSQTGGSQP. The complete CDR3 protein is CASSQTGGSQPQHF.

As for this clone: The read gets to within 3 residues of the CDR3 end, and the germline J gene fills in the rest. The chain employs TRBV20-1 and TRBJ2-5, with 7 nucleotides matching TRBD2. Germline V lookup: CDR1 DFQATT, CDR2 SNEGSKA (reference sequence). The CDR3 is made up of 16 amino acids. V lost 0 bases to trimming and J lost 4 bases; unmatched junction nucleotides: 11. CDR3 loop: CSARDPLGRGLETQYF. The sequenced CDR3 bases are TGCAGTGCTAGAGACCCCTTAGGGCGGGGGTTAGAGACC.

Ten or more counts support this clone. The read falls 3 residues short of the CDR3 end, and the missing part is taken from the germline J gene. This chain connects TRBV5-1 to TRBJ1-1; 7 bases match TRBD1. This CDR3 is 15 amino acids long. With 2 bases clipped from V and 2 bases from J, the junction kept 6 bases outside the gene matches. From germline, CDR1 is SGHRS and CDR2 YFSETQ. The covered CDR3 bases are TGCGCCAGCAGCTTCACCCAGGGGGGAAACACTGAA. Translated: CASSFTQGGNTE. The full CDR3 is CASSFTQGGNTEAFF.

This clone has a count of ten or more. The read is 3 residues too short to cover the CDR3 end, so that end is filled in from the germline J gene. The chain uses TRBV5-1 and TRBJ1-2; D might be TRBD1 (5 bases). V was cut by 0 bases and J by 6 bases, with 12 bases left in between. Per germline, CDR1 SGHRS and CDR2 YFSETQ. The CDR3 totals 14 residues. The CDR3 bases that were read are TGCGCCAGCAGCTTGGAACAGGAGAATGATGGC. Protein product: CASSLEQENDG. The CDR3 reads in full as CASSLEQENDGYTF.

This clone was detected many times. The CDR3 extends 3 residues past the end of the read, so its final part is completed from the germline J gene. The rearrangement uses TRBV2 and TRBJ1-4, with D tentatively TRBD1 (6 bases). The CDR3 has 13 amino acids. Germline assignment: CDR1 SNHLY and CDR2 FYNNEI. The CDR3 bases that were read are TGTGCCAGCAGTTATGACAGGTCCGGGAAA. Amino acids: CASSYDRSGK. The full-length CDR3 reads as CASSYDRSGKLFF.

This clone was seen at least ten times. The CDR3 goes on 3 residues after the read ends, and that part is filled in from the germline J gene. J is TRBJ2-3 and V is TRBV19; 10 nucleotides line up with TRBD2. CDR3 length: 15 residues. The germline CDR1 and CDR2 sequences are LNHDA and SQIVND (reference sequence). V lost 1 base to trimming and J lost 4 bases; unmatched junction nucleotides: 2. CDR3 region: CASSIAAGGPDTQYF. The covered CDR3 bases are TGTGCCAGTAGTATAGCAGCGGGAGGGCCAGATACG.

This clone has ten or more counts. With the read ending 3 residues before the CDR3 end, the germline J gene is used to fill in that end. The chain couples TRBV7-8 to TRBJ1-1; 9 bases map to TRBD1. The V segment lost 5 bases and the J segment 5 bases; nucleotides outside the gene matches: 9. The length of the CDR3 is 15 residues. Germline lookup yields CDR1 SGHVS and CDR2 FQNEAQ. CDR3 DNA, as far as it was read: TGTGCCAGCAGCCAAGACAGGGGGTGGACGACTGAA. Amino acid sequence: CASSQDRGWTTE. The entire CDR3 is CASSQDRGWTTEAFF.

The sample holds many counts of this clone. The CDR3 end lies 3 residues beyond the end of the read and is filled in from the germline J gene. The V gene is TRBV4-2, the J gene TRBJ2-1; 10 positions match TRBD2. Unmatched junction bases numbered 8, after V lost 0 bases and J lost 9 bases. There are 16 residues in the CDR3. In germline, CDR1 is LGHNA, CDR2 YNFKEQ. The CDR3 here is CASSQDQAGGRREQFF. The covered CDR3 bases are TGTGCCAGCAGCCAAGATCAAGCGGGAGGGCGACGTGAG.

This clone was detected many times. The CDR3 end is not reached by the read, which stops 3 residues before it; the germline J gene fills it in. The chain recombines TRBV30 with TRBJ2-7, with no clear D. The ends were cut back, 0 bases at V and 3 bases at J, with 6 bases in the middle. Germline V lookup: CDR1 GTSNPN, CDR2 SVGIG (reference sequence). The CDR3 is 12 residues long. Partial CDR3 DNA: TGTGCCTGGAGTGTTTCCTACTACGAG. Translated: CAWSVSYYE. The CDR3 reads in full as CAWSVSYYEQYF.

This clone was detected many times. Incomplete CDR3 DNA: TGTGCCAGCTCGTCTGTCAGGGATAGTGAAAAA. Translated, it gives CASSSVRDSEK. The whole CDR3 reads CASSSVRDSEKLFF. The chain carries TRBV18 and TRBJ1-4; D possibly corresponds to TRBD1 (5 bases). The observed sequence ends 3 residues before the CDR3 terminus, with the missing tail filled in from the germline J gene. Per the germline V gene, CDR1 is KGHSH and CDR2 is LQKENI. The CDR3 runs to 14 residues. Trimming left V 6 bases short and J 7 bases short, with 15 bases between. Complete variable domain (other parts from reference TRBV18 and TRBJ1-4): NAGVMQNPRHLVRRRGQEARLRCSPMKGHSHVYWYRQLPEEGLKFMVYLQKENIIDESGMPKERFSAEFPKEGPSILRIQQVVRGDSAAYFCASSSVRDSEKLFFGSGTQLSVL.

This clone was observed at least ten times. The read finishes 3 residues shy of the CDR3 end, and the germline J gene is used to complete it. The V gene is TRBV20-1, the J gene TRBJ2-7, with D possibly being TRBD1 (5 bases). Germline CDR1 DFQATT, CDR2 SNEGSKA (reference sequence). The CDR3 runs 15 residues. V was shortened by 5 bases and J by 6 bases, with 23 bases between the two germline ends. The sequenced part of the CDR3 DNA is TGCAGTGCTTATCTAGATCCAGGGCAGGGTTCCGAG. Amino acid sequence: CSAYLDPGQGSE. The whole CDR3 is CSAYLDPGQGSEQYF.

This clone has more than one count but fewer than ten. The missing CDR3 end, 3 residues past where the read stops, is filled in from the germline J gene. This chain joins TRBV30 and TRBJ1-5; D is possibly TRBD1 (5 bases). Germline V gene lookup returns CDR1 GTSNPN and CDR2 SVGIG (reference sequence). There are 14 residues in the CDR3. The V gene lost 3 bases and the J gene lost 6 bases, with 15 bases spanning the gap. This chain's CDR3 is CAWSLPGGGQPQHF. The sequenced CDR3 bases are TGTGCCTGGAGCCTGCCGGGGGGAGGTCAGCCC.

This clone has only a few counts. The read halts 3 residues ahead of the CDR3 end, with the missing end drawn from the germline J gene. This chain joins TRBV7-2 and TRBJ2-1; TRBD2 agrees at 12 bases. The CDR3 length is 17 residues. The junction had 9 bases not matched to a gene; V was cut back by 0 bases and J by 9 bases. Germline CDR1 and CDR2: SGHTA and FQGNSA. CDR3 bases read: TGTGCCAGCAGCTTAGCGCCGGGTGCTAGCGGGGGGGCTGAG. Translated: CASSLAPGASGGAE. In full, the CDR3 reads CASSLAPGASGGAEQFF.

Ten or more counts support this clone. The sequenced part of the CDR3 DNA is TGTGCCAGCAGCTCTCAAGAGACC. This gives the protein CASSSQET. The whole CDR3 protein reads CASSSQETQYF. This chain uses TRBV7-6 with TRBJ2-5; no clear D gene. Read coverage stops 3 residues before the CDR3 terminus; the germline J gene supplies the remainder. V was cut by 4 bases and J by 2 bases, with 2 bases left in between. The CDR3 loop spans 11 amino acids. Per the germline V gene, CDR1 is SGHVS and CDR2 is FNYEAQ.

The table lists this clone with many counts. The missing CDR3 end, 3 residues past where the read stops, is filled in from the germline J gene. This chain uses TRBV2 with TRBJ2-1; 12 bases map to TRBD2. This CDR3 contains 16 residues. CDR1 SNHLY and CDR2 FYNNEI come from the germline V gene. Trimming at V came to 7 bases and at J to 8 bases, leaving 12 bases not matched to a gene. Incomplete CDR3 DNA: TGTGCCAGCAAAAAATCGGCTAGCGGGGGGGGCTATGAG. Protein sequence: CASKKSASGGGYE. The entire CDR3 protein reads CASKKSASGGGYEQFF.